This T cell receptor beta chain was obtained from a study of identical twins. TCRdb called the 5' RACE reads again in MiXCR, with one record for every CDR3 protein. The sample carries under 800,000 distinct CDR3 sequences, 21% recorded once. Study observations and caveats: The study found that models underestimated out-of-frame TCR alpha sharing in monozygotic twins.

This clonotype was detected many times. Its antigen is not identified. Germline V lookup: CDR1 MGHDK, CDR2 SYGVNS. The CDR3 contains 14 residues. Deletions cut 8 bases from V and 1 base from J, with 11 bases between. Another study also made use of these data, one on T cells expressing NK-cell markers. From that paper: For a handful of donors, these clonotypes were likewise the leading ones in the CD3+CD56-NKG2C+ fraction. Whether the expanded NKG2C+ T cell clones recognized HCMV remained unclear.

Sequencing was performed on PBMCs. This TCR came from a young woman in good health. The chain carries TRBV25-1 and TRBJ2-2; D is perhaps TRBD1 (6 bases). The CDR3 region is CASGGHLNTGELFF. The DNA of the CDR3 is TGTGCCAGCGGGGGACACCTGAACACCGGGGAGCTGTTTTTT.